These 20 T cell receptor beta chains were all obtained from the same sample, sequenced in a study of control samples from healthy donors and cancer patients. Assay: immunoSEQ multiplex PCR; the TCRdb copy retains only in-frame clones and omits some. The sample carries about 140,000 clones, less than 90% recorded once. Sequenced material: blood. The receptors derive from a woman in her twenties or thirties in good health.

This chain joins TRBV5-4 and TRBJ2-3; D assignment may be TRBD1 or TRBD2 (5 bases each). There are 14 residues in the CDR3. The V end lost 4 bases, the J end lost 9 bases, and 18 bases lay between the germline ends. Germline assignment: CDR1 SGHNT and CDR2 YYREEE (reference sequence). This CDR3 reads CASSDRDLRGTQYF. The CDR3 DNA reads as TGTGCCAGCAGCGATCGGGACCTCCGGGGCACGCAGTATTTT.

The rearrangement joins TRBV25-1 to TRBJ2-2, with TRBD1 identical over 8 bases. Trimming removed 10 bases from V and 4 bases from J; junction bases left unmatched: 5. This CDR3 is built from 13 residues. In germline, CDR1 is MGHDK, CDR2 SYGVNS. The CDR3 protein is CATEDRVTGELFF. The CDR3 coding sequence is TGTGCCACCGAGGACAGGGTCACCGGGGAGCTGTTTTTT.

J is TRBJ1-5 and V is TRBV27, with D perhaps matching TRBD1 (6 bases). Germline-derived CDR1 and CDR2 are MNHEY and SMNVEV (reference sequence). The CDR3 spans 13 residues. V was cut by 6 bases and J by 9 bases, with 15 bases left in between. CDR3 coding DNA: TGTGCCAGCAGCCGAGAGCGGGGGCGGCCCCAGCATTTT. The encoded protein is CASSRERGRPQHF.

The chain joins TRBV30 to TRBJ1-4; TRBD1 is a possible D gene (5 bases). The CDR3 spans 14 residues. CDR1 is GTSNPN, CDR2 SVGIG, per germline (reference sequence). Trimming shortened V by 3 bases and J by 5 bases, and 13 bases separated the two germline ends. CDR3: CAWSKTALNEKLFF. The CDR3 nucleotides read TGTGCCTGGAGCAAGACAGCTCTAAATGAAAAACTGTTTTTT.

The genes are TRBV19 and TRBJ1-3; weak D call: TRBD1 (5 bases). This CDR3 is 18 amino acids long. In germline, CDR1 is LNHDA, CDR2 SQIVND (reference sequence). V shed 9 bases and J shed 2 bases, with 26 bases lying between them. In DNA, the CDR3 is TGTGCCAGCACGCCCACAAGCTTGAGGGGCTACACTGGAAACACCATATATTTT. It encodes CASTPTSLRGYTGNTIYF.

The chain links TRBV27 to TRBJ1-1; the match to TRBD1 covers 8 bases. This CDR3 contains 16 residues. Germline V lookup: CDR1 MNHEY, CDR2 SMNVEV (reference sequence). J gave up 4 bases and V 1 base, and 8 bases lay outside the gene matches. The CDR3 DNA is TGTGCCAGCAGTTTATTGGGGACAGGTCTTAGCACTGAAGCTTTCTTT. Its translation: CASSLLGTGLSTEAFF.

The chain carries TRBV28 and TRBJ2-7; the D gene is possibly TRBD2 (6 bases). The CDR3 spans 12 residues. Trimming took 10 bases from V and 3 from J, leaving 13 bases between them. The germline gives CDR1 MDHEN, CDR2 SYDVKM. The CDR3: CATWDSVYEQYF. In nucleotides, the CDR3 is TGTGCCACCTGGGACTCGGTCTACGAGCAGTACTTC.

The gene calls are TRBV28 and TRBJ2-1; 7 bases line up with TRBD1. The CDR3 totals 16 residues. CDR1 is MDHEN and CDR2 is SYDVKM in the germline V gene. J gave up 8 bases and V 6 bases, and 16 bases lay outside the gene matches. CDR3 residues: CASRPTTGRLLDEQFF. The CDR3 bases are TGTGCCAGCAGGCCCACGACAGGGCGCCTACTGGATGAGCAGTTCTTC.

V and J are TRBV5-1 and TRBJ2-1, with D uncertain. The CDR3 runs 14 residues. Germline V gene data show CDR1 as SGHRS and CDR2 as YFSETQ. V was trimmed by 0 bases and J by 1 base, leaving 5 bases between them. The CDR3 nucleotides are TGCGCCAGCAGCTTGGGCCAGTCCTACAATGAGCAGTTCTTC. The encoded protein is CASSLGQSYNEQFF.

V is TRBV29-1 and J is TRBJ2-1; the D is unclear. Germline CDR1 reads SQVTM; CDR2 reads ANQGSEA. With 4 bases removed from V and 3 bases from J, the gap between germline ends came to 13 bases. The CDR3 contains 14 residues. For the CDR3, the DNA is TGCAGCGTTGGTCGGCCGACGAGCTACAATGAGCAGTTCTTC. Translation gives CSVGRPTSYNEQFF.

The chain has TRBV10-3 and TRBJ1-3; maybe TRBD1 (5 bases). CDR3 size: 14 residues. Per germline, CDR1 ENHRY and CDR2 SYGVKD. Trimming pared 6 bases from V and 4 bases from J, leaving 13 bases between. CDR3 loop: CAIRAGRDGNTIYF. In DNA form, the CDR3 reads TGTGCCATCAGGGCGGGTCGGGACGGAAACACCATATATTTT.

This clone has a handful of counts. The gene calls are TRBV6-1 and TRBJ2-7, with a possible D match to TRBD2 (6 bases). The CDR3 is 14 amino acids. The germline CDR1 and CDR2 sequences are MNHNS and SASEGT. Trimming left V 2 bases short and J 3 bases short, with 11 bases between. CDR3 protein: CASSESWRDYEQYF. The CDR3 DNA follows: TGTGCCAGCAGTGAATCCTGGAGGGACTACGAGCAGTACTTC.

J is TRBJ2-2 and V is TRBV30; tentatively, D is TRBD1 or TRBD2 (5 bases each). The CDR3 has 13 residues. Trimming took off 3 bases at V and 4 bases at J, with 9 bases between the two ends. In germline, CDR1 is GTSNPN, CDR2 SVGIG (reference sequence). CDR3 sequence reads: CAWRGRTTGELFF. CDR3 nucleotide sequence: TGTGCCTGGAGGGGACGGACCACCGGGGAGCTGTTTTTT.

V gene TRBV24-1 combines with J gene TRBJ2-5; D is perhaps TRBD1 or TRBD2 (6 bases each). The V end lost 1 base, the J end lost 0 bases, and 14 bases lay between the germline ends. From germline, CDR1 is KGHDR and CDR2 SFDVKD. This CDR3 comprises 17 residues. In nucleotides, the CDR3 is TGTGCCACCAGTGATTTTCGGTCAAGGGGGGACCAAGAGACCCAGTACTTC. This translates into CATSDFRSRGDQETQYF.

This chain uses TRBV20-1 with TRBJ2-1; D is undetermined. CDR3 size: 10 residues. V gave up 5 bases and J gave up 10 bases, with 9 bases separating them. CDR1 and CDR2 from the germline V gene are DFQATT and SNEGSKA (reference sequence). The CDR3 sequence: CSAPDSEQFF. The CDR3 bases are TGCAGTGCTCCTGACTCGGAGCAGTTCTTC.

CDR3 sequence (DNA): TGTGCCAGCAGCTTATCTCGGCAGCCCGGTCCTGGAAACACCATATATTTT. It translates to CASSLSRQPGPGNTIYF. J is TRBJ1-3 and V is TRBV7-9; D call uncertain. Looked up from germline, CDR1 is SEHNR and CDR2 is FQNEAQ (reference sequence). There are 17 residues in the CDR3. V was pared by 2 bases and J by 2 bases, with 16 bases between.

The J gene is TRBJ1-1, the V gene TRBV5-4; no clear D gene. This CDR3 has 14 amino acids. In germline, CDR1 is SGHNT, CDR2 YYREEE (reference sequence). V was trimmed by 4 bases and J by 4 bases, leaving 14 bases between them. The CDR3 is CASSQRRQVTEAFF. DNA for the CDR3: TGTGCCAGCAGCCAGCGGAGACAAGTCACTGAAGCTTTCTTT.

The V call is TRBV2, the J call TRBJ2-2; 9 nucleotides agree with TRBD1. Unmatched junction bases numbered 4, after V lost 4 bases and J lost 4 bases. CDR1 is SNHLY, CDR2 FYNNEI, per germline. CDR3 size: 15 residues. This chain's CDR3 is CASSVLTGGTGELFF. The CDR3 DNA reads TGTGCCAGCAGTGTACTGACAGGGGGCACCGGGGAGCTGTTTTTT.

DNA for the CDR3: TGTGCCAGCCTACCTAGCGGGACAGCGTTTCAGGGAGAGCAGTACTTC. It translates to CASLPSGTAFQGEQYF. This chain links TRBV27 with TRBJ2-7; the match to TRBD2 covers 9 bases. Unmatched junction bases numbered 18, after V lost 8 bases and J lost 7 bases. CDR1 and CDR2 (germline): MNHEY, SMNVEV (reference sequence). The CDR3 extends over 16 amino acids.

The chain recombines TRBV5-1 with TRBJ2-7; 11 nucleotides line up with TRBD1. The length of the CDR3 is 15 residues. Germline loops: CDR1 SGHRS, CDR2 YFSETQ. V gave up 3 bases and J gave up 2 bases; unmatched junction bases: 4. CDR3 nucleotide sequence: TGCGCCAGCAGCTGGGGGGGACAGGGGGCCTACGAGCAGTACTTC. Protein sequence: CASSWGGQGAYEQYF.